The text below deals with one T cell receptor beta chain. Repertoires were generated with immunoSEQ multiplex PCR, while TCRdb's copy carries only in-frame clones and drops some. The sample consists of some 250,000 clones, approximately 80% of them appearing once. Looked up from germline, CDR1 is KGHSH and CDR2 is LQKENI. The ends were cut back, 5 bases at V and 5 bases at J, with 19 bases in the middle. This CDR3 spans 15 amino acids. The sample is drawn from a study of control samples from healthy donors and cancer patients. The sequence was obtained from an older woman with lung cancer. The sequenced material came from PBMCs. This sequence joins TRBV18 and TRBJ2-7, with D perhaps matching TRBD1 (6 bases). The CDR3, as DNA: TGTGCCAGCTCATCCGGGGCCACTAACAGGGACGAGCAGTACTTC. Residues: CASSSGATNRDEQYF.